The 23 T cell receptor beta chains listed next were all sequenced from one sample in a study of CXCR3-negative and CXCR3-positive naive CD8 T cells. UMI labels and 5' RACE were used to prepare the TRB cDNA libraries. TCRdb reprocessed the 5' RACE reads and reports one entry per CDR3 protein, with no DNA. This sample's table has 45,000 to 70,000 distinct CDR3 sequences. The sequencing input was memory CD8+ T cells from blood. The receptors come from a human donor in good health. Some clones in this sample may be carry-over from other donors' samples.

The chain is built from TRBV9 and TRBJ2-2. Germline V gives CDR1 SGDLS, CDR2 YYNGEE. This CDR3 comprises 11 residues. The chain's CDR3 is CASRGNRELFF. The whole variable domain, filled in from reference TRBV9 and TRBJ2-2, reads DSGVTQTPKHLITATGQRVTLRCSPRSGDLSVYWYQQSLDQGLQFLIQYYNGEERAKGNILERFSAQQFPDLHSELNLSSLELGDSALYFCASRGNRELFFGEGSRLTVL.

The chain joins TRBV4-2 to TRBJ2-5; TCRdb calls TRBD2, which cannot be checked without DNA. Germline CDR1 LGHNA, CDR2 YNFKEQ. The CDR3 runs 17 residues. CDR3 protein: CASSKGTSGGPSETQYF.

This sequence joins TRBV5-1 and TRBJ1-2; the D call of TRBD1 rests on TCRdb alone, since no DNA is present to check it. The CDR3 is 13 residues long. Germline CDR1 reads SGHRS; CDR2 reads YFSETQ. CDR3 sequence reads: CASRPDRNYGYTF. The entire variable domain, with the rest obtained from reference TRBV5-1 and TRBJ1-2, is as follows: KAGVTQTPRYLIKTRGQQVTLSCSPISGHRSVSWYQQTPGQGLQFLFEYFSETQRNKGNFPGRFSGRQFSNSRSEMNVSTLELGDSALYLCASRPDRNYGYTFGSGTRLTVV.

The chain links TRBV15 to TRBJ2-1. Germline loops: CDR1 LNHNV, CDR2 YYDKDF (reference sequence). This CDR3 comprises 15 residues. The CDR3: CATSSSSSAYNEQFF. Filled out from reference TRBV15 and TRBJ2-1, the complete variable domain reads DAMVIQNPRYQVTQFGKPVTLSCSQTLNHNVMYWYQQKSSQAPKLLFHYYDKDFNNEADTPDNFQSRRPNTSFCFLDIRSPGLGDTAMYLCATSSSSSAYNEQFFGPGTRLTVL.

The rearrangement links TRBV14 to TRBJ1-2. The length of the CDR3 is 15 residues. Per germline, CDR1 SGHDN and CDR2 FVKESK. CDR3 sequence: CASSPDTSRLYGYTF.

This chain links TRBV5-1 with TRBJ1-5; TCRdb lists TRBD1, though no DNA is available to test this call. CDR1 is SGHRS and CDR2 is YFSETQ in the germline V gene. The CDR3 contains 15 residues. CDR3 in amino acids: CASSPGGDLGQPQHF.

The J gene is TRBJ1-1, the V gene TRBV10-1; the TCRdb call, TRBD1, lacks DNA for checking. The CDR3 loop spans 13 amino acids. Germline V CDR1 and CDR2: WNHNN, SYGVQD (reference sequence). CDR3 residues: CASSDQGTVEAFF.

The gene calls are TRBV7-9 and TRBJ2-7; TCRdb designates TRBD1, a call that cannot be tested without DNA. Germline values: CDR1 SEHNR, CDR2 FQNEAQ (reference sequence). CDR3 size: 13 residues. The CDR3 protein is CASRTGSSYEQYF.

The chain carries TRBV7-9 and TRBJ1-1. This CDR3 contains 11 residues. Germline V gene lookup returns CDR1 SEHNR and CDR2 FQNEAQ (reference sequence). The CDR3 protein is CASRSISEAFF.

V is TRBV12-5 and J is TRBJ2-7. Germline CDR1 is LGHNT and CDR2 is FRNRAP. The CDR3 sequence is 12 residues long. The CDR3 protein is CASGFGDHEQYF.

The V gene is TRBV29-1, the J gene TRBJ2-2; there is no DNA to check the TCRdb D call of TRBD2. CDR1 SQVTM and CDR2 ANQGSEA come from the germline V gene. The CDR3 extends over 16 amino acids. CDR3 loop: CSVASQEGPLTGELFF.

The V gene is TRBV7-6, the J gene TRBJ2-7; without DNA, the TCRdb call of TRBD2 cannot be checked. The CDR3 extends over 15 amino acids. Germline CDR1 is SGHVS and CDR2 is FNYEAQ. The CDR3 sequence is CASSPLAGVSYEQYF.

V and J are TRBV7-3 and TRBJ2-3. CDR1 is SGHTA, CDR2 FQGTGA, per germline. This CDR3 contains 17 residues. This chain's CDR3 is CASSSGPKEWTADTQYF. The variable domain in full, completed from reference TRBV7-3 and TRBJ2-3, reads GAGVSQTPSNKVTEKGKYVELRCDPISGHTALYWYRQSLGQGPEFLIYFQGTGAADDSGLPNDRFFAVRPEGSVSTLKIQRTERGDSAVYLCASSSGPKEWTADTQYFGPGTRLTVL.

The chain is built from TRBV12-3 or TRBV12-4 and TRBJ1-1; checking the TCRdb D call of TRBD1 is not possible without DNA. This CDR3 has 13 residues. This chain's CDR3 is CASSTRTVSEAFF.

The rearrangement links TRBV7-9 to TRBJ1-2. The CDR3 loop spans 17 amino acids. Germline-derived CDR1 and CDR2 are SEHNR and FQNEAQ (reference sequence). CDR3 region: CASSLGGLLGRNYGYTF.

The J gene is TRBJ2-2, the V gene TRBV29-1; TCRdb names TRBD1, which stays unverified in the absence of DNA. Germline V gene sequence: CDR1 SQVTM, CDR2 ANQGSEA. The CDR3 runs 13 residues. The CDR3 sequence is CSVASAHTGELFF.

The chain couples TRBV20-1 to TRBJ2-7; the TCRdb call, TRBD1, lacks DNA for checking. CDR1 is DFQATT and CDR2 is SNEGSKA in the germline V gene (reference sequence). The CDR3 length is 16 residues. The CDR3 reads CSARDVRTGGLYEQYF.

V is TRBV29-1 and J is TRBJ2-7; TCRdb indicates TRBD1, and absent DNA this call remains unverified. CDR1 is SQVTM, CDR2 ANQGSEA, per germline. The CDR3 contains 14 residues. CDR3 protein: CSVEDPARSYEQYF.

The CDR3 loop is CSVEDGPTNYGYTF. This chain uses TRBV29-1 with TRBJ1-2. The germline V gene encodes CDR1 SQVTM and CDR2 ANQGSEA. The CDR3 is 14 residues long.

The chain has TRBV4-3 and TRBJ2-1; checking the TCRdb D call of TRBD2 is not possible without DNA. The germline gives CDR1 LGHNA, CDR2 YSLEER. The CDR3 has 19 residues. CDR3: CASSQAGLAGGQNYNEQFF.

The CDR3 spells CSSGQGATEAFF. The chain is built from TRBV20-1 and TRBJ1-1; TCRdb outputs TRBD1, but without DNA this stays unchecked. This CDR3 is built from 12 residues. The germline V gene encodes CDR1 DFQATT and CDR2 SNEGSKA (reference sequence).

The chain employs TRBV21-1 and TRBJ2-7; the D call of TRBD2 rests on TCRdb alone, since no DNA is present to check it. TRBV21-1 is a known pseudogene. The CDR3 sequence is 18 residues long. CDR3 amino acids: CASSKAKGLAGGRGEQYF.

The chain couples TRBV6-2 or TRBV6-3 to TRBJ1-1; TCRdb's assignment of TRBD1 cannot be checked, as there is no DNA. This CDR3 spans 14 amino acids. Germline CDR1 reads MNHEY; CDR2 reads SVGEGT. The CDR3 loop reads CASSWDREDTEAFF.